These T cell receptor beta chains were read from a single sample in a study of cytomegalovirus exposure and HLA in healthy donors. The method was immunoSEQ multiplex PCR; TCRdb's version includes in-frame clones alone and lacks a portion of them. The table shows approximately 150,000 clones, with 80% to 85% occurring only once. Sequencing was performed on PBMCs. Every receptor here comes from a man aged 45 to 65 in good health and CMV-seropositive. CDR3s include the opening cysteine and the closing phenylalanine or tryptophan. D genes are given only for firm matches. Where a row states a size, it is once, few, many or the class of an expanded clone; other rows omit it.

J gene | D gene | clone size | V gene | CDR3 length | CDR3 protein | CDR3 DNA
TRBJ1-5 | NA | NA | TRBV15 | 13 | CATSRDYGQPQHF | TGTGCCACCAGCAGAGATTACGGGCAGCCCCAGCATTTT
TRBJ1-3 | TRBD1 | NA | TRBV11-2 | 18 | CASSSRTGGPLSGNTIYF | TGTGCCAGCAGCTCCCGGACAGGGGGCCCTTTATCTGGAAACACCATATATTTT
TRBJ2-1 | TRBD1 | once | TRBV29-1 | 15 | CSVAPGTGVNNEQFF | TGCAGCGTTGCTCCCGGGACAGGGGTGAACAATGAGCAGTTCTTC
TRBJ2-3 | TRBD2 | few | TRBV5-8 | 15 | CAGNRDYHRTDTQYF | TGTGCCGGAAACCGGGACTACCACCGCACAGATACGCAGTATTTT
TRBJ1-2 | NA | NA | TRBV7-9 | 13 | CASSLETVGGYTF | TGTGCCAGCAGCTTAGAGACAGTTGGAGGCTACACCTTC
TRBJ2-3 | NA | NA | TRBV18 | 16 | CASSPLRRAQQREQYF | TGTGCCAGCTCACCATTGCGTAGGGCTCAGCAACGGGAGCAGTATTTT
TRBJ1-1 | NA | NA | TRBV2 | 14 | CASSIQAGMAEAFF | TGTGCCAGCAGTATACAAGCGGGGATGGCTGAAGCTTTCTTT
TRBJ2-7 | TRBD1 | NA | TRBV5-4 | 13 | CASSLGTGIEQYF | TGTGCCAGCAGCTTAGGGACAGGGATCGAGCAGTACTTC
TRBJ2-3 | NA | NA | TRBV30 | 13 | CAWSLLGTDTQYF | TGTGCCTGGAGCTTACTAGGCACAGATACGCAGTATTTT
TRBJ2-2 | TRBD2 | NA | TRBV5-3 | 18 | CARSLGRGTSGRARELFF | TGTGCCAGAAGCTTGGGTAGGGGGACTAGCGGGAGGGCCAGGGAGCTGTTTTTT
TRBJ2-3 | TRBD2 | few | TRBV11-2 | 18 | CASSLDPGLAGVSDTQYF | TGTGCCAGCAGCTTAGACCCCGGGCTAGCGGGAGTATCTGATACGCAGTATTTT
TRBJ2-1 | TRBD2 | NA | TRBV30 | 13 | CAFGTSLYNEQFF | TGTGCCTTTGGGACTAGCCTGTACAATGAGCAGTTCTTC
TRBJ2-7 | TRBD2 | NA | TRBV6-1 | 14 | CASQSGSGGGEQYF | TGTGCCAGCCAGAGTGGGTCCGGCGGGGGAGAGCAGTACTTC
TRBJ2-1 | NA | NA | TRBV5-4 | 15 | CASSVSGDSYNEQFF | TGTGCCAGCAGCGTATCGGGGGACTCCTACAATGAGCAGTTCTTC
TRBJ2-1 | TRBD2 | NA | TRBV9 | 19 | CASTRLAGLRGSSYNEQFF | TGTGCCAGCACAAGACTAGCGGGTCTCCGGGGGTCCTCCTACAATGAGCAGTTCTTC
TRBJ2-7 | NA | NA | TRBV27 | 13 | CASSLNRGDEQYF | TGTGCCAGCAGTTTAAATCGGGGAGACGAGCAGTACTTC
TRBJ2-6 | TRBD2 | NA | TRBV18 | 18 | CASSPPSGGAAGANVLTF | TGTGCCAGCTCCCCCCCCAGCGGGGGGGCCGCTGGGGCCAACGTCCTGACTTTC
TRBJ1-5 | TRBD1 | NA | TRBV28 | 13 | CASRIQGYQPQHF | TGTGCCAGCAGGATACAGGGGTATCAGCCCCAGCATTTT
TRBJ2-1 | TRBD2 | NA | TRBV9 | 17 | CASSDRLAGGPHNEQFF | TGTGCCAGCAGCGACAGACTAGCGGGGGGGCCTCACAATGAGCAGTTCTTC
TRBJ2-1 | NA | NA | TRBV15 | 15 | CATSREPVSGNEQFF | TGTGCCACCAGCAGAGAGCCAGTATCGGGGAATGAGCAGTTCTTC
TRBJ1-2 | TRBD1 | few | TRBV5-6 | 15 | CASSLQQGINYGYTF | TGTGCCAGCAGCTTGCAACAGGGGATCAACTATGGCTACACCTTC
TRBJ2-1 | NA | few | TRBV29-1 | 12 | CSVDLKRDEQFF | TGCAGCGTTGATTTAAAGAGGGATGAGCAGTTCTTC
TRBJ2-7 | NA | NA | TRBV30 | 14 | CACNRDKTYREQYF | TGTGCCTGTAACCGGGACAAGACCTACCGCGAGCAGTACTTC
TRBJ2-2 | TRBD2 | few | TRBV5-1 | 15 | CASSPRTAGAGELFF | TGCGCCAGCAGCCCCCGGACAGCGGGGGCCGGGGAGCTGTTTTTT
TRBJ2-7 | TRBD2 | NA | TRBV5-1 | 15 | CASSIQPSGSSEQYF | TGCGCCAGCAGCATCCAGCCTAGCGGGAGTTCCGAGCAGTACTTC
TRBJ1-1 | NA | NA | TRBV6-1 | 12 | CATWQGHTEAFF | TGTGCCACCTGGCAGGGACATACTGAAGCTTTCTTT
TRBJ1-1 | NA | NA | TRBV28 | 12 | CATRVMNTEAFF | TGTGCCACCCGCGTCATGAACACTGAAGCTTTCTTT
TRBJ2-2 | TRBD2 | NA | TRBV25-1 | 16 | CASSDHRRGVTGELFF | TGTGCCAGCAGTGACCACCGGCGGGGGGTCACCGGGGAGCTGTTTTTT
TRBJ2-7 | NA | once | TRBV29-1 | 12 | CSVVTGAYEQYF | TGCAGCGTGGTGACAGGCGCCTACGAGCAGTACTTC
TRBJ2-7 | NA | NA | TRBV21-1 | 14 | CASSKKQGAYEQYF | TGTGCCAGCAGCAAAAAACAGGGGGCCTACGAGCAGTACTTC
TRBJ2-7 | NA | NA | TRBV2 | 12 | CASSRGPYEQYF | TGTGCCAGCAGTAGGGGCCCCTACGAGCAGTACTTC